This T cell receptor (beta chain) derives from a study of cytomegalovirus exposure and HLA in healthy donors. General observations from the study: Analysis was carried out at a later point, and it linked a missense DCLRE1C variant to TCR beta V- and J-gene trimming. The dataset shows that most TCR sequences were rare, while some public TCRs occurred in many donors. It was in a later analysis that TCR association rates were seen to vary by HLA locus, highest for DRB1 and lowest for HLA-C. As a later analysis showed, several of the most significant clusters appeared to be linked to common viral pathogens.

With 60 Vbeta and 13 Jbeta primers, the PCR was carried out. This table comes from immunoSEQ multiplex PCR, and its TCRdb copy is limited to in-frame clones, with some not included. The data contain 250,000 to 350,000 clones, roughly 90% of them singletons. Deletions cut 3 bases from V and 6 bases from J, with 21 bases between. CDR3 size: 16 residues. Germline V gives CDR1 SGHNT, CDR2 YYREEE (reference sequence). Worth noting for this clone: The antigen remains unidentified.

Sequenced input: PBMCs. The chain employs TRBV5-4 and TRBJ1-1, with D possibly being TRBD1 (5 bases). The TCR comes from a man in his forties in good health and CMV-seropositive. CDR3 in DNA: TGTGCCAGCAGCTCCCAGGGTGGCACTTACAATTCTGAAGCTTTCTTT. It specifies CASSSQGGTYNSEAFF. Variable domain in full (rest from reference TRBV5-4 and TRBJ1-1): ETGVTQSPTHLIKTRGQQVTLRCSSQSGHNTVSWYQQALGQGPQFIFQYYREEENGRGNFPPRFSGLQFPNYSSELNVNALELDDSALYLCASSSQGGTYNSEAFFGQGTRLTVV.